The 9 T cell receptor beta chains below were found in one sample sequenced in a study of CD8+CD57+ T cells in acquired aplastic anemia. TCR beta VDJ and CDR3 were profiled, and genomic DNA was the template. TCRdb redid the calling of the reads with MiXCR, one entry per CDR3 protein. There are 90,000 to 120,000 distinct CDR3 sequences in the sample; 40% to 65% occur only once, and under 35% lies in the top ten. Material: sorted CD4+, CD8+, or CD8+CD57+ T cells (not recorded which) from PBMCs. Source of these receptors: a human donor in good health, serving as a control.

The gene calls are TRBV20-1 and TRBJ1-1; 7 bases match TRBD1. Germline loops: CDR1 DFQATT, CDR2 SNEGSKA (reference sequence). The length of the CDR3 is 13 residues. Trimming cost V 4 bases and J 5 bases; bases outside gene matches: 7. The CDR3 DNA is TGCAGTGCTAAAAACAGGGGAGGGACTGAAGCTTTCTTT. This encodes CSAKNRGGTEAFF.

V gene TRBV15 combines with J gene TRBJ1-1; TRBD1 matches 7 bases. Germline V lookup: CDR1 LNHNV, CDR2 YYDKDF (reference sequence). The V segment lost 5 bases and the J segment 1 base; nucleotides outside the gene matches: 4. The CDR3 covers 14 residues. The CDR3 reads CATSPRTGNTEAFF. Here the CDR3 DNA reads TGTGCCACCAGCCCCCGGACAGGGAACACTGAAGCTTTCTTT.

J is TRBJ1-1 and V is TRBV11-2, with 8 bases lining up with TRBD1. The germline CDR1 and CDR2 sequences are SGHAT and FQNNGV. The CDR3 totals 17 residues. The V and J ends lost 1 base and 4 bases, in that order; junction bases with no gene match: 11. The CDR3 sequence is CASSLGRDRRLSTEAFF. The CDR3 DNA reads TGTGCCAGCAGCTTAGGCCGGGACAGGCGTTTGAGCACTGAAGCTTTCTTT.

This clonotype turned up a few times. This rearrangement joins TRBV4-3 to TRBJ1-1; perhaps TRBD1 as D (5 bases). The CDR3 covers 15 residues. The V gene's germline CDR1 is LGHNA and CDR2 YSLEER. V gave up 0 bases and J gave up 0 bases, with 8 bases separating them. The CDR3 bases are TGCGCCAGCAGCCAAGATCGACAGATGAACACTGAAGCTTTCTTT. Translation gives CASSQDRQMNTEAFF.

This clonotype appeared a few times. A much larger clonotype is one base distant, so this may be a read error. This chain links TRBV29-1 with TRBJ1-2; tentative D call: TRBD1 (6 bases). CDR1 and CDR2 (germline): SQVTM, ANQGSEA. This CDR3 comprises 12 residues. DNA for the CDR3: TGCGGCGTTCGGGATGGGAGGGGGGGCTACACCTTC. This gives the protein CGVRDGRGGYTF. The variable domain in full, completed from reference TRBV29-1 and TRBJ1-2, reads SAVISQKPSRDICQRGTSLTIQCQVDSQVTMMFWYRQQPGQSLTLIATANQGSEATYESGFVIDKFPISRPNLTFSTLTVSNMSPEDSSIYLCGVRDGRGGYTFGSGTRLTVV.

As to this clonotype: A much bigger clone sits one base away, suggesting this may be a read error. The V and J genes are TRBV25-1 and TRBJ2-1; the match to TRBD2 covers 7 bases. The CDR3 is made up of 13 amino acids. Germline V gene sequence: CDR1 MGHDK, CDR2 SYGVNS. V lost 6 bases, J lost 10 bases, and 9 bases stayed unmatched. The CDR3 loop reads CASSLAGDYEQFF. In DNA form, the CDR3 reads TGTGCCAGCAGCCTCGCGGGGGATTACGAGCAGTTCTTC.

This clonotype was recorded many times. This chain uses TRBV4-3 with TRBJ2-7; weak D call: TRBD1 (6 bases). The CDR3 contains 13 residues. The V end was cut by 4 bases, the J end by 6 bases, with 13 bases between. Per germline, CDR1 LGHNA and CDR2 YSLEER. CDR3 in amino acids: CASSRGRVGEQYF. CDR3 DNA sequence: TGCGCCAGCAGCCGGGGGCGCGTGGGCGAGCAGTACTTC.

The J gene is TRBJ2-5, the V gene TRBV7-2, with 16 positions matching TRBD2. Germline lookup yields CDR1 SGHTA and CDR2 FQGNSA. The CDR3 is 20 amino acids. V lost 0 bases to trimming and J lost 2 bases; unmatched junction nucleotides: 9. CDR3 loop: CASSLALGTSGGGIQETQYF. CDR3 sequence (DNA): TGTGCCAGCAGCTTAGCGCTTGGGACTAGCGGGGGGGGCATACAAGAGACCCAGTACTTC.

The sample holds many counts of this clonotype. CDR3 protein: CASSQVTGTGGGYTF. The CDR3 nucleotides read TGCGCCAGCAGCCAAGTCACTGGTACAGGGGGTGGCTACACCTTC. The chain combines TRBV4-1 with TRBJ1-2, with 8 bases aligning to TRBD1. The CDR3 contains 15 residues. V trimming: 1 base; J trimming: 7 bases; junction bases outside the gene matches: 8. Germline lookup yields CDR1 MGHRA and CDR2 YSYEKL.